The entry below describes one T cell receptor beta chain. Its antigen is as yet unknown. This CDR3 has 17 residues. With 0 bases clipped from V and 6 bases from J, the junction kept 7 bases outside the gene matches. CDR1 is SGHVS, CDR2 FQNEAQ, per germline. The data are from a study of CD8 T cells in ankylosing spondylitis. Libraries of TCR beta came from quantitative 5'-RACE with molecular barcodes. TCRdb itself ran the 5' RACE reads through MiXCR, one entry per CDR3 protein. This table holds hundreds of thousands of distinct CDR3 sequences, 12% found once. Notes on the study in general: A motif of roughly eight highly homologous TCR beta variants was seen as apparently characteristic of ankylosing spondylitis blood.

This chain joins TRBV7-8 and TRBJ1-6; 8 bases line up with TRBD1. Source material: blood, either unsorted or a sorted T cell fraction (not recorded which). The clonotype originates from a male donor with ankylosing spondylitis. In nucleotides, the CDR3 is TGTGCCAGCAGCTTAGCTTACCTACAGGGGGGTAATTCACCCCTCCACTTT. Its translation is CASSLAYLQGGNSPLHF.